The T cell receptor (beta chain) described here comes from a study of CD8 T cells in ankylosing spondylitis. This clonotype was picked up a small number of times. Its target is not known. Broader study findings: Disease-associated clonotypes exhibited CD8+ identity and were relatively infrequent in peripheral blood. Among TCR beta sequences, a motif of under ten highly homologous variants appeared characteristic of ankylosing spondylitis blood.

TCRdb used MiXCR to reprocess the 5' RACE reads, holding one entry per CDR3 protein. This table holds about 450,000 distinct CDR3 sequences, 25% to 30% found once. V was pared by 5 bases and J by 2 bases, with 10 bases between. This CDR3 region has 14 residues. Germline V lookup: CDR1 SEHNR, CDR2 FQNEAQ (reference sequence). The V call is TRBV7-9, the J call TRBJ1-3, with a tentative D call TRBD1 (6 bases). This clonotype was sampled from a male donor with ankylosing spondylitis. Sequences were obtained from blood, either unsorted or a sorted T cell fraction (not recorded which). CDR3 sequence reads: CASSHGQTGNTIYF. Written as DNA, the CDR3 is TGTGCCAGCAGCCATGGACAGACTGGAAACACCATATATTTT.